This TCR beta chain was identified in a study of cytomegalovirus exposure and HLA in healthy donors. Study-level points and caveats: Most TCR beta V segments were productive about 90% or about 30% of the time in an earlier analysis.

V shed 5 bases and J shed 4 bases, with 8 bases lying between them. CDR1 and CDR2 (germline): LNHDA, SQIVND (reference sequence). This CDR3 is 12 amino acids long. PCR used 60 Vbeta primers and 13 Jbeta primers. Repertoires were generated with immunoSEQ multiplex PCR, while TCRdb's copy carries only in-frame clones and drops some. Found here are about 150,000 clones, around 82% of them singletons; the top ten hold under 8.5%. About this clone itself: Its specificity is unknown.

The sequence derives from a woman aged 45-59 years in good health and CMV-seropositive. V and J are TRBV19 and TRBJ1-2, with D unresolved. Sequencing input: PBMCs. CDR3 sequence reads: CASSEQSYGYTF. DNA for the CDR3: TGTGCCAGTAGTGAACAGTCCTATGGCTACACCTTC.